This passage covers 28 T cell receptor beta chains from one sample sequenced in a study of blood T cell repertoires in COVID-19. Sequenced by immunoSEQ multiplex PCR; TCRdb stores in-frame clones only, minus some. This sample has about 68,000 clones, with roughly 80% found just once. The sequencing sample was made of peripheral blood. The origin of the receptors is a woman aged 45-59 years with acute or convalescent COVID-19.

The chain combines TRBV3-1 (or the pseudogene TRBV3-2) with TRBJ2-2; D remains ambiguous. The CDR3 has 16 amino acids. Germline lookup yields CDR1 LGHDT and CDR2 YNNKEL (reference sequence). The V gene lost 1 base and the J gene lost 6 bases, with 15 bases spanning the gap. The CDR3 DNA reads as TGTGCCAGCAGCCAAGGAGCTAGTCCCGTCGCCGGGGAGCTGTTTTTT. This codes for CASSQGASPVAGELFF.

The CDR3 nucleotides read TGTGCCAGCAGTGAAGGAGCGGGAGGAGCCGGGGAGCTGTTTTTT. Translation: CASSEGAGGAGELFF. The V gene is TRBV6-1, the J gene TRBJ2-2; 9 bases are shared with TRBD2. The germline gives CDR1 MNHNS, CDR2 SASEGT. The CDR3 runs 15 residues. The V and J ends lost 1 base and 6 bases, in that order; junction bases with no gene match: 3.

This clone has just a few counts. The V call is TRBV15, the J call TRBJ1-4, with D uncertain. The CDR3 spans 14 residues. CDR1 and CDR2 from the germline V gene are LNHNV and YYDKDF (reference sequence). V was trimmed by 5 bases and J by 5 bases, leaving 12 bases between them. The CDR3 reads CATSVRTRNEKLFF. Here the CDR3 DNA reads TGTGCCACCAGCGTAAGGACTCGGAATGAAAAACTGTTTTTT. The variable domain in full, completed from reference TRBV15 and TRBJ1-4, reads DAMVIQNPRYQVTQFGKPVTLSCSQTLNHNVMYWYQQKSSQAPKLLFHYYDKDFNNEADTPDNFQSRRPNTSFCFLDIRSPGLGDTAMYLCATSVRTRNEKLFFGSGTQLSVL.

In its sample, this clone was seen a few times. The CDR3 bases are TGCGCCAGCAGTCAGGGGCGACCTGTTGACGAGACCCAGTACTTC. Encoded protein: CASSQGRPVDETQYF. This chain joins TRBV23-1 and TRBJ2-5; tentatively, D is TRBD1 (5 bases). TRBV23-1 is placed among ORFs of uncertain function. The V and J ends lost 3 bases and 5 bases respectively, with 16 bases between them. The CDR3 has 15 amino acids.

This clone was seen more than once but under ten times. V and J are TRBV6-1 and TRBJ2-2, with D hard to call. Germline loops: CDR1 MNHNS, CDR2 SASEGT. The V end lost 1 base, the J end lost 6 bases, and 9 bases lay between the germline ends. The CDR3 consists of 14 residues. The CDR3 is CASSEVYYAGELFF. In DNA, the CDR3 is TGTGCCAGCAGTGAAGTCTACTACGCCGGGGAGCTGTTTTTT.

This chain connects TRBV19 to TRBJ1-2; D not certain. The germline V gene encodes CDR1 LNHDA and CDR2 SQIVND (reference sequence). V was clipped by 3 bases and J by 1 base, with 9 bases between them. CDR3 length: 14 residues. The DNA of the CDR3 is TGTGCCAGTAGTATTCAGGTCGATAACTATGGCTACACCTTC. This encodes CASSIQVDNYGYTF.

This chain connects TRBV7-2 to TRBJ2-7; 9 bases are a match to TRBD2. Trimming at V came to 5 bases and at J to 0 bases, leaving 11 bases not matched to a gene. The CDR3 has 17 amino acids. Germline CDR1 and CDR2: SGHTA and FQGNSA. The CDR3 spells CASSPPMRTSVSYEQYF. CDR3 in DNA: TGTGCCAGCAGCCCGCCTATGAGGACTAGCGTCTCCTACGAGCAGTACTTC.

This clone came up once. The chain has TRBV18 and TRBJ1-6; 7 bases agree with TRBD1. V shed 3 bases, J shed 6 bases, and the junction held 8 bases outside the gene matches. This CDR3 is built from 16 residues. CDR1 KGHSH and CDR2 LQKENI come from the germline V gene. CDR3 residues: CASSPGTGVTNSPLHF. DNA for the CDR3: TGTGCCAGCTCACCCGGTACAGGGGTGACTAATTCACCCCTCCACTTT.

This clone was picked up one time. This chain uses TRBV11-3 with TRBJ2-2; 8 nucleotides align to TRBD2. With 5 bases clipped from V and 7 bases from J, the junction kept 9 bases outside the gene matches. This CDR3 is 15 amino acids long. The germline CDR1 and CDR2 sequences are SGHNT and YENEEA. CDR3 sequence: CASSLRAGGIGELFF. The CDR3 region has the DNA TGTGCCAGCAGCCTGAGGGCGGGAGGTATCGGGGAGCTGTTTTTT.

The V and J genes are TRBV19 and TRBJ1-2; no firm D call. Germline CDR1 reads LNHDA; CDR2 reads SQIVND (reference sequence). This CDR3 contains 12 residues. The V end was cut by 5 bases, the J end by 4 bases, with 8 bases between. This CDR3 reads CASSSGVYGYTF. The CDR3, as DNA: TGTGCCAGTAGTTCGGGAGTCTATGGCTACACCTTC. The entire variable domain, with the rest obtained from reference TRBV19 and TRBJ1-2, is as follows: DGGITQSPKYLFRKEGQNVTLSCEQNLNHDAMYWYRQDPGQGLRLIYYSQIVNDFQKGDIAEGYSVSREKKESFPLTVTSAQKNPTAFYLCASSSGVYGYTFGSGTRLTVV.

The V call is TRBV18, the J call TRBJ2-7, with a possible D match to TRBD2 (5 bases). The CDR3 has 16 residues. Germline V gene sequence: CDR1 KGHSH, CDR2 LQKENI. V was pared by 2 bases and J by 0 bases, with 14 bases between. This CDR3 reads CASSPVTAGDSYEQYF. CDR3 bases: TGTGCCAGCTCACCAGTTACGGCGGGCGACTCCTACGAGCAGTACTTC.

This rearrangement joins TRBV2 to TRBJ2-1, with 7 bases that match TRBD1. Per germline, CDR1 SNHLY and CDR2 FYNNEI. The CDR3 sequence is 14 residues long. The V and J ends lost 5 bases and 5 bases, in that order; junction bases with no gene match: 6. The CDR3 sequence is CASSPGTVDNEQFF. For the CDR3, the DNA is TGTGCCAGCAGTCCCGGGACAGTAGACAATGAGCAGTTCTTC.

The V and J genes are TRBV7-7 and TRBJ2-7; D may be TRBD2 (6 bases). In germline, CDR1 is SSHAT, CDR2 FNYEAQ (reference sequence). The CDR3 totals 17 residues. The V end was cut by 0 bases, the J end by 5 bases, with 20 bases between. The CDR3 DNA is TGTGCCAGCAGCTTAGCCCCGGGACTCAGCCTTGAAAACGAGCAGTACTTC. Its translation: CASSLAPGLSLENEQYF.

The chain combines TRBV30 with TRBJ2-7; perhaps TRBD2 as D (6 bases). In germline, CDR1 is GTSNPN, CDR2 SVGIG (reference sequence). The CDR3 spans 15 residues. Trimming pared 3 bases from V and 5 bases from J, leaving 20 bases between. The CDR3 spells CAWSRIAGRGDEQYF. In DNA form, the CDR3 reads TGTGCCTGGAGCCGGATCGCGGGGCGAGGGGACGAGCAGTACTTC.

This rearrangement joins TRBV2 to TRBJ1-1; D gene ambiguous. Per germline, CDR1 SNHLY and CDR2 FYNNEI. The V end lost 3 bases, the J end lost 4 bases, and 9 bases lay between the germline ends. The CDR3 totals 13 residues. Here the CDR3 reads CASSDQAGTEAFF. The DNA for the CDR3 is TGTGCCAGCAGTGACCAGGCGGGCACTGAAGCTTTCTTT.

V and J are TRBV9 and TRBJ2-3; D remains ambiguous. Germline lookup yields CDR1 SGDLS and CDR2 YYNGEE. Trimming shortened V by 2 bases and J by 0 bases, and 10 bases separated the two germline ends. The CDR3 totals 15 residues. The CDR3 DNA reads TGTGCCAGCAGCGTGGAGCCACGAAGCACAGATACGCAGTATTTT. Its protein product is CASSVEPRSTDTQYF.

The chain combines TRBV10-3 with TRBJ1-5; 8 bases match TRBD1. Germline CDR1 and CDR2: ENHRY and SYGVKD. This CDR3 spans 14 amino acids. V gave up 4 bases and J gave up 7 bases; unmatched junction bases: 6. The chain's CDR3 is CAISVGQENQPQHF. The CDR3 bases are TGTGCCATCAGTGTGGGACAGGAGAACCAGCCCCAGCATTTT.

The rearrangement uses TRBV18 and TRBJ2-3; TRBD1 matches at 7 bases. The trim removed 8 bases at V and 0 bases at J, leaving 5 bases unmatched. This CDR3 is built from 14 residues. Per germline, CDR1 KGHSH and CDR2 LQKENI. The CDR3 sequence is CASAGTASTDTQYF. The CDR3 DNA reads as TGTGCCAGCGCCGGGACAGCTAGCACAGATACGCAGTATTTT.

V usage is TRBV21-1 and J usage is TRBJ2-2; TRBD2, the table's D call, was not compared with the DNA. TRBV21-1 is recorded as a pseudogene. The CDR3 length is 15 residues. In nucleotides, the CDR3 is TGTGCCAGCATGGCGGGGGCGCGGAACACCGGGGAGCTGTTTTTT. It codes for CASMAGARNTGELFF.

The chain links TRBV7-9 to TRBJ2-7; 8 bases agree with TRBD1. CDR3 length equals 14 residues. Trimming cost V 3 bases and J 0 bases; bases outside gene matches: 1. The V gene's germline CDR1 is SEHNR and CDR2 FQNEAQ (reference sequence). CDR3 coding DNA: TGTGCCAGCAGCTTCGGACAGGGCTCCTACGAGCAGTACTTC. Translation gives CASSFGQGSYEQYF.

The chain carries TRBV28 and TRBJ2-7; weak D call: TRBD1 (6 bases). This CDR3 is built from 15 residues. Trimming took 3 bases from V and 6 from J, leaving 18 bases between them. Germline assignment: CDR1 MDHEN and CDR2 SYDVKM. In DNA form, the CDR3 reads TGTGCCAGCAGTTTTGGGGGCCAGAAAAAGTTCGAGCAGTACTTC. Amino acid sequence: CASSFGGQKKFEQYF. Looking up the rest from reference TRBV28 and TRBJ2-7 gives the full variable domain: DVKVTQSSRYLVKRTGEKVFLECVQDMDHENMFWYRQDPGLGLRLIYFSYDVKMKEKGDIPEGYSVSREKKERFSLILESASTNQTSMYLCASSFGGQKKFEQYFGPGTRLTVT.

The rearrangement links TRBV18 to TRBJ1-2, with 7 bases fitting TRBD1. The V gene's germline CDR1 is KGHSH and CDR2 LQKENI. J lost 4 bases, V lost 6 bases, and 14 bases had no gene match. The CDR3 runs 16 residues. This CDR3 is CASSPTIDREIYGYTF. The DNA for the CDR3 is TGTGCCAGCTCGCCGACGATCGACAGGGAAATCTATGGCTACACCTTC.

The rearrangement uses TRBV29-1 and TRBJ1-4, with 7 bases aligning to TRBD1. CDR1 is SQVTM and CDR2 is ANQGSEA in the germline V gene. There are 12 residues in the CDR3. The V and J ends lost 6 bases and 6 bases, in that order; junction bases with no gene match: 4. In nucleotides, the CDR3 is TGCAGCGTATGCGGACAGGATGAAAAACTGTTTTTT. It is translated as CSVCGQDEKLFF.

This clone is a singleton in its sample. The chain links TRBV5-1 to TRBJ2-7, with 7 bases matching TRBD2. The CDR3 has 15 amino acids. V lost 5 bases and J lost 7; bases outside the gene matches: 15. Germline CDR1 is SGHRS and CDR2 is YFSETQ. The CDR3 nucleotides read TGCGCCAGCAGTTTAACCGGGTCGGGGGGATATGAGCAGTACTTC. The encoded protein is CASSLTGSGGYEQYF.

V is TRBV4-1 and J is TRBJ2-7; a weak D match, TRBD2 (6 bases). This CDR3 has 16 amino acids. Germline CDR1 is MGHRA and CDR2 is YSYEKL. Trimming removed 4 bases at V and 1 base at J, with 17 bases between. The CDR3 DNA sequence: TGCGCCAGCAGCCGGGAAACCGGGACTCGATCCTACGAGCAGTACTTC. As protein: CASSRETGTRSYEQYF.

The chain uses TRBV9 and TRBJ2-7; D perhaps matches TRBD1 (5 bases). Trimming cost V 4 bases and J 0 bases, with 14 bases left between them. Germline CDR1 and CDR2: SGDLS and YYNGEE. This CDR3 comprises 15 residues. CDR3 bases: TGTGCCAGCAGCCTATCAGACAGTAGCTCCTACGAGCAGTACTTC. This encodes CASSLSDSSSYEQYF.

The V gene is TRBV11-2, the J gene TRBJ1-2; no clear D gene. V lost 0 bases and J 4 bases, leaving 9 bases between the germline ends. CDR1 and CDR2 (germline): SGHAT, FQNNGV. The CDR3 is 14 amino acids. The CDR3: CASSLESTSYGYTF. The CDR3 bases are TGTGCCAGCAGCTTAGAATCTACTAGCTATGGCTACACCTTC.

The chain combines TRBV2 with TRBJ2-5; 9 nucleotides line up with TRBD1. V lost 6 bases, J lost 1 base, and 6 bases stayed unmatched. The CDR3 totals 15 residues. Looked up from germline, CDR1 is SNHLY and CDR2 is FYNNEI. The CDR3 coding sequence is TGTGCCAGCAGGTGGACAGGGGTTTCCCAAGAGACCCAGTACTTC. Its translation: CASRWTGVSQETQYF. Variable domain in full (rest from reference TRBV2 and TRBJ2-5): EPEVTQTPSHQVTQMGQEVILRCVPISNHLYFYWYRQILGQKVEFLVSFYNNEISEKSEIFDDQFSVERPDGSNFTLKIRSTKLEDSAMYFCASRWTGVSQETQYFGPGTRLLVL.